This T cell receptor (beta chain) was captured in a study of blood T cell repertoires in COVID-19. Using immunoSEQ multiplex PCR, the repertoire was profiled, and TCRdb retains in-frame clones only, with some absent. The table shows roughly 130,000 clones, with roughly 80% occurring only once. This clone was detected a few times. V was pared by 2 bases and J by 5 bases, with 7 bases of the junction left unmatched. In germline, CDR1 is SQVTM, CDR2 ANQGSEA. CDR3 length: 14 residues. Cohorts were determined from participant-reported clinical history. The material sequenced was PBMCs or T cells enriched from blood (not recorded which). The clonotype was recovered from a man in his fifties or sixties who had recovered from COVID-19. J is TRBJ1-2 and V is TRBV29-1, with 8 bases aligning to TRBD1. The CDR3 DNA is TGCAGCGTTGAAATCCCCGACAGGGGATATGGCTACACCTTC. This gives the protein CSVEIPDRGYGYTF.